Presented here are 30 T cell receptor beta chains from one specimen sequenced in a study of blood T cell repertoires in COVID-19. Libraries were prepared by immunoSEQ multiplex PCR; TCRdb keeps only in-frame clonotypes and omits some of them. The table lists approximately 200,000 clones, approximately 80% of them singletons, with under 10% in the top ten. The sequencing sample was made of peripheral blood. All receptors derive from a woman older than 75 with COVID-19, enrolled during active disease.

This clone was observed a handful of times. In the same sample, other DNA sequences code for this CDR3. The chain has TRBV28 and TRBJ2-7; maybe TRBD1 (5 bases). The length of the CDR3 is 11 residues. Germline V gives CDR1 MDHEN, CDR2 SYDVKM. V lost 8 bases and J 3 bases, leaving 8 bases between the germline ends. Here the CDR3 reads CASSQGYEQYF. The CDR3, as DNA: TGTGCCAGCTCGCAGGGCTACGAGCAGTACTTC. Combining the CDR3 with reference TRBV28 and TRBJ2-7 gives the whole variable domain DVKVTQSSRYLVKRTGEKVFLECVQDMDHENMFWYRQDPGLGLRLIYFSYDVKMKEKGDIPEGYSVSREKKERFSLILESASTNQTSMYLCASSQGYEQYFGPGTRLTVT.

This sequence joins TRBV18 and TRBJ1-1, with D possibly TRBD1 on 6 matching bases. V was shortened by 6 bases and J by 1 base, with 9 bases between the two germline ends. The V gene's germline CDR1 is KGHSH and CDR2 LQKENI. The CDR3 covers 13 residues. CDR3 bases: TGTGCCAGCTCGCTGGACAGGAACACTGAAGCTTTCTTT. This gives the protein CASSLDRNTEAFF.

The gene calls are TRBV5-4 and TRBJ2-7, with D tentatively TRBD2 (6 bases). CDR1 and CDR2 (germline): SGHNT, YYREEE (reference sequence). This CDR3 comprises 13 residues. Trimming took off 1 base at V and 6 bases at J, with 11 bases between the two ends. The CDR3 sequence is CASSLRRDSEQYF. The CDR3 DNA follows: TGTGCCAGCAGCTTGAGGAGGGATAGCGAGCAGTACTTC.

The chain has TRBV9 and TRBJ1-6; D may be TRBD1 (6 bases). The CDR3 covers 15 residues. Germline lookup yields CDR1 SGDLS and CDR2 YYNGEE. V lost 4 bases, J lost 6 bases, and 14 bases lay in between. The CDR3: CASSPEDRTNSPLHF. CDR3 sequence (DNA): TGTGCCAGCAGCCCCGAGGACAGAACTAATTCACCCCTCCACTTT. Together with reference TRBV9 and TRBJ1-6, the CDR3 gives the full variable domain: DSGVTQTPKHLITATGQRVTLRCSPRSGDLSVYWYQQSLDQGLQFLIQYYNGEERAKGNILERFSAQQFPDLHSELNLSSLELGDSALYFCASSPEDRTNSPLHFGNGTRLTVT.

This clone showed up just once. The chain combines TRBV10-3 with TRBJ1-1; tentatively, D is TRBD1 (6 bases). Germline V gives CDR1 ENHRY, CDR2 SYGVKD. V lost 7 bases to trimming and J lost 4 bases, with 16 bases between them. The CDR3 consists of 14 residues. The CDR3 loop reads CAITLGGHGTEAFF. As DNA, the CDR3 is TGTGCCATCACCCTCGGGGGGCACGGCACTGAAGCTTTCTTT.

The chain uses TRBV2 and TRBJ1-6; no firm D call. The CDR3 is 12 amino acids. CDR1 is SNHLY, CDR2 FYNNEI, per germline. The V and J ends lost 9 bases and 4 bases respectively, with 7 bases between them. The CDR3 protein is CASRTYNSPLHF. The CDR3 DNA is TGTGCCAGTCGGACTTATAATTCACCCCTCCACTTT.

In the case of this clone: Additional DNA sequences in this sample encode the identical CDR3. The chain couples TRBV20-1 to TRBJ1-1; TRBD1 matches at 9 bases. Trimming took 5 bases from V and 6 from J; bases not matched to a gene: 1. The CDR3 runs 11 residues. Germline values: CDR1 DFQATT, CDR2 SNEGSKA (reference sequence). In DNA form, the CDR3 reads TGCAGTGCTCGACAGGGGGCTGAAGCTTTCTTT. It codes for CSARQGAEAFF.

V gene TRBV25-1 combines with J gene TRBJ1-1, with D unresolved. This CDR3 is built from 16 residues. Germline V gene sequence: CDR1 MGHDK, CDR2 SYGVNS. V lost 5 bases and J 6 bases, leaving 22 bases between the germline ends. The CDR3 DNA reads TGTGCCAGCAGTCCGAATGTGAGGTTCCGAAGGTCTGAAGCTTTCTTT. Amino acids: CASSPNVRFRRSEAFF.

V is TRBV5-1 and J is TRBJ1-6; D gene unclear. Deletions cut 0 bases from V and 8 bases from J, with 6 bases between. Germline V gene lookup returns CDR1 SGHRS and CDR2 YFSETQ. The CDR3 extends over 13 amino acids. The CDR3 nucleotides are TGCGCCAGCAGCTTGGCCAATTATTCACCCCTCCACTTT. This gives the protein CASSLANYSPLHF.

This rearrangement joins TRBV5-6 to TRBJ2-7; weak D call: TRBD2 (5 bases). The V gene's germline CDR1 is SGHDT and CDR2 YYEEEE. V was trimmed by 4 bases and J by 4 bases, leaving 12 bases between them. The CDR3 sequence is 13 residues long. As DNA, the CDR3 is TGTGCCAGCAGCCGTGACTGGACTTACGAGCAGTACTTC. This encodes CASSRDWTYEQYF.

The CDR3 coding sequence is TGTGCCAGCAGCCAAGAGCAGGGGTGGGGAAACACCATATATTTT. It codes for CASSQEQGWGNTIYF. J is TRBJ1-3 and V is TRBV3-1 (or the pseudogene TRBV3-2), with D possibly TRBD1 on 6 matching bases. Germline CDR1 and CDR2: LGHDT and YNNKEL (reference sequence). Trimming left V 0 bases short and J 4 bases short, with 10 bases between. This CDR3 region has 15 residues.

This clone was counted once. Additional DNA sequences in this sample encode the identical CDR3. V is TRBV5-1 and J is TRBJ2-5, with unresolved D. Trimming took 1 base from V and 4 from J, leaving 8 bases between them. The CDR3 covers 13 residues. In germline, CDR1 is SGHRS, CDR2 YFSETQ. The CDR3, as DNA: TGCGCCAGCAGCTTGAACTCGCGAGAGACCCAGTACTTC. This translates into CASSLNSRETQYF.

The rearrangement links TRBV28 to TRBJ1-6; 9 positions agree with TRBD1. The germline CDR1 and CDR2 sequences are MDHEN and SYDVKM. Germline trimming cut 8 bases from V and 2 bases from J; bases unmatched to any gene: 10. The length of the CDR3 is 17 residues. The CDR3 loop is CASDSGTGGTYNSPLHF. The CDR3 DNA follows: TGTGCCAGCGATAGCGGTACAGGGGGCACCTATAATTCACCCCTCCACTTT.

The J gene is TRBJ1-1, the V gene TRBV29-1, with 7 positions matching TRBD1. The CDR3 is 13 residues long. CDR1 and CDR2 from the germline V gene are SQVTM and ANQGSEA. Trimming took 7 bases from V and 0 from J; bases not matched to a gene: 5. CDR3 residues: CSAPTGMNTEAFF. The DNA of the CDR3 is TGCAGCGCCCCGACAGGGATGAACACTGAAGCTTTCTTT.

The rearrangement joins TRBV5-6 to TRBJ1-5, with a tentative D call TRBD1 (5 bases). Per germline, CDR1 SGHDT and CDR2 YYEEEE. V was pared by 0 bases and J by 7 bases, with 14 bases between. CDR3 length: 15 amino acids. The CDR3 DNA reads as TGTGCCAGCAGCTTGGGGCAGGTTAGGGGACAGCCCCAGCATTTT. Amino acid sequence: CASSLGQVRGQPQHF.

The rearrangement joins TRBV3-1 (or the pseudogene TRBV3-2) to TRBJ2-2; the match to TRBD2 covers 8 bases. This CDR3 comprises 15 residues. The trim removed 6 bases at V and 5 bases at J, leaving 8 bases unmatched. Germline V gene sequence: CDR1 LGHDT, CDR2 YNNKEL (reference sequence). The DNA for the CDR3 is TGTGCCAGCAGAGCATCTAGCGGGCAGACCGGGGAGCTGTTTTTT. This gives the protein CASRASSGQTGELFF.

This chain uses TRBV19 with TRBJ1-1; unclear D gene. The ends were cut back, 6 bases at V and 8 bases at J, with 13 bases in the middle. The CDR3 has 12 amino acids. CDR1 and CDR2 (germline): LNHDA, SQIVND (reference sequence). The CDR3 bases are TGTGCCAGTAGGGTACAGAGTAAAGAAGCTTTCTTT. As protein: CASRVQSKEAFF.

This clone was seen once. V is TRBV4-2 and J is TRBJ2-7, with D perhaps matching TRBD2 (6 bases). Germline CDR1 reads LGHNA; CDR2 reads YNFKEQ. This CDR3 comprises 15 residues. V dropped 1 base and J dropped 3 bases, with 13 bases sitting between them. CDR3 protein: CASSQGLGGGYEQYF. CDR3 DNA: TGTGCCAGCAGCCAAGGACTCGGGGGTGGCTACGAGCAGTACTTC.

In DNA form, the CDR3 reads TGTGCCAGCAGCCCCCTCGGGGGGGGGCCCGGGGAGCTGTTTTTT. Translation gives CASSPLGGGPGELFF. The V and J genes are TRBV11-2 and TRBJ2-2, with 8 bases lining up with TRBD2. The CDR3 runs 15 residues. V lost 5 bases, J lost 6 bases, and 8 bases stayed unmatched. The germline V gene has CDR1 SGHAT and CDR2 FQNNGV.

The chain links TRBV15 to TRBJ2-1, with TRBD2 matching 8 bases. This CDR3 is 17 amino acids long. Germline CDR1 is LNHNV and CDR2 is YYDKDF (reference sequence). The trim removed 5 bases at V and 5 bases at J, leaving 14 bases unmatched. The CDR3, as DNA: TGTGCCACCAGCGGCGAGCGGGAGCAGCGATTTAACAATGAGCAGTTCTTC. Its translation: CATSGEREQRFNNEQFF.

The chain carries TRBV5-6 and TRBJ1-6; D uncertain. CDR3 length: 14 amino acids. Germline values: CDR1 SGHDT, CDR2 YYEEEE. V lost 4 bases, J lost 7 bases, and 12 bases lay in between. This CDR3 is CASSRGRWNSPLHF. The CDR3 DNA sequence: TGTGCCAGCAGCAGAGGAAGGTGGAATTCACCCCTCCACTTT.

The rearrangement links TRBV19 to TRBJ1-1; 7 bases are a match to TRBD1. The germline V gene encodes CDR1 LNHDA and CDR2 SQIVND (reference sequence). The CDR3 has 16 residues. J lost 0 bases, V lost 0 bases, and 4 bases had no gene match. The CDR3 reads CASSIDPGTVNTEAFF. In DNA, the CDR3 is TGTGCCAGTAGTATAGATCCCGGGACAGTGAACACTGAAGCTTTCTTT.

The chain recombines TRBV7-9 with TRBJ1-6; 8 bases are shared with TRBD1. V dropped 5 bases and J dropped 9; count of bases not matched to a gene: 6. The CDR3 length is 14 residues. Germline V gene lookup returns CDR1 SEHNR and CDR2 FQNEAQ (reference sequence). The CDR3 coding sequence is TGTGCCAGCAGCCCCCAGGGGGCAGCTTCACCCCTCCACTTT. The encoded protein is CASSPQGAASPLHF.

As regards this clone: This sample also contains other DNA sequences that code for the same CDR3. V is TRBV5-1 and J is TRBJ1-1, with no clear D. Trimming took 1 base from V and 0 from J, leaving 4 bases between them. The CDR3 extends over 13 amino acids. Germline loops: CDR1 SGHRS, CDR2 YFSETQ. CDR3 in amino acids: CASSLSVNTEAFF. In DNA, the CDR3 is TGCGCCAGCAGCTTGTCAGTGAACACTGAAGCTTTCTTT. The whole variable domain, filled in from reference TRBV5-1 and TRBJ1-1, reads KAGVTQTPRYLIKTRGQQVTLSCSPISGHRSVSWYQQTPGQGLQFLFEYFSETQRNKGNFPGRFSGRQFSNSRSEMNVSTLELGDSALYLCASSLSVNTEAFFGQGTRLTVV.

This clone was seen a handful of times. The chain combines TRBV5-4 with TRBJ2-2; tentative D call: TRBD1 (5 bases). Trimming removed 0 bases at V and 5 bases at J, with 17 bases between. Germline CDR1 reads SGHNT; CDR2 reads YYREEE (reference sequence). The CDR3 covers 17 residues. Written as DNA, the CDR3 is TGTGCCAGCAGCTTGGGCAATTCCAGGGTGGGGACCGGGGAGCTGTTTTTT. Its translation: CASSLGNSRVGTGELFF.

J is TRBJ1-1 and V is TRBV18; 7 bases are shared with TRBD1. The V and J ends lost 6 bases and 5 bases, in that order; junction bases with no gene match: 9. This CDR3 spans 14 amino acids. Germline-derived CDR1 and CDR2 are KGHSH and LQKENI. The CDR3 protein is CASSYGTDETEAFF. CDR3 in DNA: TGTGCCAGCTCGTACGGGACAGATGAGACTGAAGCTTTCTTT.

CDR3 amino acids: CASSVQGKKLFF. The CDR3 DNA reads TGTGCCAGCAGCGTACAGGGAAAAAAACTGTTTTTT. This chain joins TRBV7-2 and TRBJ1-4; TRBD1 is a possible D gene (6 bases). Germline V lookup: CDR1 SGHTA, CDR2 FQGNSA. Trimming left V 5 bases short and J 9 bases short, with 10 bases between. The CDR3 length is 12 residues.

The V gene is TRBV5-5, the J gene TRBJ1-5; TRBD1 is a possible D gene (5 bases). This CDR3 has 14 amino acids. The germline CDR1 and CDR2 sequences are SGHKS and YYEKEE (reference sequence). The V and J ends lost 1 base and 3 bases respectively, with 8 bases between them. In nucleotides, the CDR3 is TGTGCCAGCAGCTTGACAGGCGCCAATCAGCCCCAGCATTTT. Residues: CASSLTGANQPQHF.

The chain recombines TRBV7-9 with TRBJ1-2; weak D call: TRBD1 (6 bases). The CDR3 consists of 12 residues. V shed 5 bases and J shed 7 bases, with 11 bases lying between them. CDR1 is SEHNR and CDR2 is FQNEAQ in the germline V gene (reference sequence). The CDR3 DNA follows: TGTGCCAGCAGCGCATCAGGGGTTGGCTACACCTTC. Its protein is CASSASGVGYTF.

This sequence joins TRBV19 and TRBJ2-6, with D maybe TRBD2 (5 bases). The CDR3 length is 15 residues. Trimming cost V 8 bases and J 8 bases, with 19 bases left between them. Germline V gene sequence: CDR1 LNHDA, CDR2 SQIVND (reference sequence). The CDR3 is CASPRLKDWTNVLTF. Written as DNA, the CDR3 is TGTGCCAGTCCCCGTTTAAAGGACTGGACCAACGTCCTGACTTTC. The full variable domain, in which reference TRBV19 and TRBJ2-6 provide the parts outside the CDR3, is DGGITQSPKYLFRKEGQNVTLSCEQNLNHDAMYWYRQDPGQGLRLIYYSQIVNDFQKGDIAEGYSVSREKKESFPLTVTSAQKNPTAFYLCASPRLKDWTNVLTFGAGSRLTVL.